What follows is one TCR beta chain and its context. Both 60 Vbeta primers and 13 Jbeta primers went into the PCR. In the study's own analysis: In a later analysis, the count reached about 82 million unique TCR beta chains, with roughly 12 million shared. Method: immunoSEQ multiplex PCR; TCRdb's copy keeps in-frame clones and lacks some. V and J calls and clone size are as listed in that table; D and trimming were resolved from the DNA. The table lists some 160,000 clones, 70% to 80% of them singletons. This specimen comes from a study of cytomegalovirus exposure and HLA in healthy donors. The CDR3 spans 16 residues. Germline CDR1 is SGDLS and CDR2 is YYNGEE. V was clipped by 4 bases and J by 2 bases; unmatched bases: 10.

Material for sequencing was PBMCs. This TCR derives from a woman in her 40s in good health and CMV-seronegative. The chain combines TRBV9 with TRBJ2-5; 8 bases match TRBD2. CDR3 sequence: CASSPGGAGRQETQYF. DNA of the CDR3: TGTGCCAGCAGCCCCGGGGGGGCGGGCAGACAAGAGACCCAGTACTTC.